This T cell receptor beta chain was sequenced during a study of shared clonotypes between healthy human individuals. Investigators spread the genomic DNA of each subset evenly over several immunoSEQ plates. The table came from immunoSEQ multiplex PCR; TCRdb's copy has only in-frame clones and leaves some out. The sample has approximately 2.1 million clones, approximately 93% seen once; the top ten hold about 0.37%. CDR3 length equals 16 residues. Germline CDR1 reads SGHAT; CDR2 reads FQNNGV. V was pared by 1 base and J by 2 bases, with 12 bases between. Input material: naive CD4+ T cells from PBMCs. Subset noted: CD45RA+ positively selected. This chain joins TRBV11-2 and TRBJ1-3; a weak D match, TRBD1 (5 bases). The clonotype was recovered from a man aged 18-30 years in good health. Some clones in this sample may be carry-over from other donors' samples. In DNA form, the CDR3 reads TGTGCCAGCAGCTTAGGAAACGGGGGGACTGGAAACACCATATATTTT. This codes for CASSLGNGGTGNTIYF.